The 12 T cell receptor beta chains below all came from one sample that was sequenced in a study of cytomegalovirus exposure and HLA in healthy donors. The primer mix had 60 Vbeta and 13 Jbeta primers. Only in-frame clones appear in the TCRdb table, and some are missing; sequencing was by immunoSEQ multiplex PCR. Of about 170,000 clones in the sample, over 60% are singletons; the top ten hold approximately 1.4%. The sequencing input was PBMCs. These receptors all stem from a girl between 10 and 17 years old in good health and CMV-seronegative.

The rearrangement joins TRBV5-1 to TRBJ1-4; the D is unclear. This CDR3 contains 14 residues. Trimming removed 1 base at V and 5 bases at J, with 9 bases between. The germline V gene has CDR1 SGHRS and CDR2 YFSETQ. CDR3 coding DNA: TGCGCCAGCAGCTTGAGACACCTGAATGAAAAACTGTTTTTT. Translated: CASSLRHLNEKLFF. Complete variable domain (other parts from reference TRBV5-1 and TRBJ1-4): KAGVTQTPRYLIKTRGQQVTLSCSPISGHRSVSWYQQTPGQGLQFLFEYFSETQRNKGNFPGRFSGRQFSNSRSEMNVSTLELGDSALYLCASSLRHLNEKLFFGSGTQLSVL.

The V call is TRBV10-3, the J call TRBJ2-7; 7 positions match TRBD2. Germline V gene sequence: CDR1 ENHRY, CDR2 SYGVKD. The ends lost 11 bases at V and 0 bases at J; junction bases unmatched: 4. The CDR3 covers 12 residues. The DNA of the CDR3 is TGTGCCTCCACTAGCGACTCCTACGAGCAGTACTTC. Its translation is CASTSDSYEQYF.

The chain joins TRBV7-9 to TRBJ1-4, with a possible D match to TRBD1 (6 bases). Germline V lookup: CDR1 SEHNR, CDR2 FQNEAQ (reference sequence). Trimming stripped 1 base from V and 5 bases from J, with 14 bases between. This CDR3 region has 16 residues. CDR3 nucleotide sequence: TGTGCCAGCAGCTTAGGAGGGGGACGGACGAATGAAAAACTGTTTTTT. This gives the protein CASSLGGGRTNEKLFF.

The genes are TRBV5-4 and TRBJ1-2, with a possible D match to TRBD1 (6 bases). The V and J ends lost 4 bases and 4 bases respectively, with 14 bases between them. Germline V lookup: CDR1 SGHNT, CDR2 YYREEE (reference sequence). The CDR3 is 14 amino acids. The CDR3 DNA follows: TGTGCCAGCAGCCCATCACAGGGCTCCTATGGCTACACCTTC. Its protein is CASSPSQGSYGYTF.

This clone was picked up one time. The chain employs TRBV7-8 and TRBJ2-7; D is uncertain. Per germline, CDR1 SGHVS and CDR2 FQNEAQ. The V and J ends lost 2 bases and 0 bases respectively, with 8 bases between them. This CDR3 contains 14 residues. The CDR3, as DNA: TGTGCCAGCAGCTTAATAAGGAGCTCCTACGAGCAGTACTTC. It codes for CASSLIRSSYEQYF.

J is TRBJ1-5 and V is TRBV21-1; TRBD1, the D gene given by the table, was not confirmed from the DNA. TRBV21-1 is marked as a pseudogene. The CDR3 sequence is 18 residues long. The CDR3, as DNA: TGTGCCAGCAGCAAAGAACAGGGGGGAAAGGGGTTCGGTCAGCCCCAGCATTTT. Translated, it gives CASSKEQGGKGFGQPQHF.

V is TRBV7-2 and J is TRBJ2-5, with D possibly being TRBD2 (6 bases). The CDR3 covers 14 residues. Germline CDR1 reads SGHTA; CDR2 reads FQGNSA. Trimming pared 5 bases from V and 2 bases from J, leaving 12 bases between. The CDR3 protein is CASSRPRGQETQYF. The CDR3 DNA is TGTGCCAGCAGCCGCCCCCGGGGGCAAGAGACCCAGTACTTC.

This chain connects TRBV4-2 to TRBJ1-6, with TRBD1 identical over 8 bases. There are 16 residues in the CDR3. Germline lookup yields CDR1 LGHNA and CDR2 YNFKEQ. After removal of 4 bases from V and 15 bases from J, the junction contained 17 bases not matched to a gene. The CDR3 reads CASSLPKGQGAVGLHF. The CDR3 nucleotides are TGTGCCAGCAGCCTCCCCAAAGGGCAGGGGGCGGTTGGCCTCCACTTT.

The rearrangement uses TRBV7-9 and TRBJ2-4; 8 bases agree with TRBD2. J was trimmed by 12 bases and V by 0 bases; bases with no gene match: 13. The CDR3 has 16 amino acids. Germline values: CDR1 SEHNR, CDR2 FQNEAQ (reference sequence). The CDR3 sequence: CASSLALDSGGRDQYF. DNA for the CDR3: TGTGCCAGCAGCTTAGCTTTGGACAGCGGGGGCCGGGATCAGTACTTC.

This chain connects TRBV28 to TRBJ2-5, with TRBD2 identical over 9 bases. The CDR3 is made up of 13 amino acids. V dropped 8 bases and J dropped 1; count of bases not matched to a gene: 2. Germline V gives CDR1 MDHEN, CDR2 SYDVKM. DNA of the CDR3: TGTGCCAGCGTTAGCGGGGGCCAAGAGACCCAGTACTTC. Its protein product is CASVSGGQETQYF. The variable domain in full, with the rest retrieved from reference TRBV28 and TRBJ2-5, is DVKVTQSSRYLVKRTGEKVFLECVQDMDHENMFWYRQDPGLGLRLIYFSYDVKMKEKGDIPEGYSVSREKKERFSLILESASTNQTSMYLCASVSGGQETQYFGPGTRLLVL.

This sequence joins TRBV6-1 and TRBJ2-7; 8 nucleotides line up with TRBD2. Trimming removed 5 bases from V and 5 bases from J; junction bases left unmatched: 8. The CDR3 covers 14 residues. Germline V gene sequence: CDR1 MNHNS, CDR2 SASEGT. The CDR3 DNA follows: TGTGCCAGCAGTCGCTCGGGGGGGCCAAACGAGCAGTACTTC. This gives the protein CASSRSGGPNEQYF.

V is TRBV5-1 and J is TRBJ2-7, with TRBD1 matching over 9 bases. The CDR3 is 15 residues long. Germline-derived CDR1 and CDR2 are SGHRS and YFSETQ. V trimming: 4 bases; J trimming: 1 base; junction bases outside the gene matches: 6. The CDR3 DNA sequence: TGCGCCAGCAGCAAAGGGACAGGGTGGTCCTACGAGCAGTACTTC. This translates into CASSKGTGWSYEQYF.